This T cell receptor beta chain was observed in a study of long-term antiretroviral therapy in people with HIV. Whole-study results and caveats: The study found that diversity rose after ART but stayed below transplant donor controls. Pre-ART expanded TRB clones stayed dominant throughout, though often decreasing after ART. Information on adherence, resistance and therapy changes was unavailable.

Survey-level resolution applied to immunoSEQ assay v3.0. Some clones are missing from TCRdb's copy, which holds only in-frame ones; the method was immunoSEQ multiplex PCR. Of more than 15,000 clones in the sample, roughly 94% are singletons; the top ten hold roughly 4.2%. As for this clone: Antigen unknown.

United States facilities provided treatment to all participants with HIV. Per the germline V gene, CDR1 is MDHEN and CDR2 is SYDVKM. V gave up 7 bases and J gave up 8 bases, with 16 bases separating them. There are 13 residues in the CDR3. This material consisted of unsorted PBMCs, taken 6.4 years after starting antiretroviral therapy. The TCR comes from a woman aged 50 to 60 with HIV. J is TRBJ2-3 and V is TRBV28, with TRBD1 as a possible D gene (5 bases). CDR3 sequence (DNA): TGTGCCAGCACCCCGTCATTGGGGCCTACGCAGTATTTT. Its protein product is CASTPSLGPTQYF.